The clone carrying this T cell receptor beta chain has at least ten counts. Its antigen is currently unknown. Compared with germline, one end of the junction differs, possibly owing to a read error. Different DNA sequences within this sample yield the same CDR3. This sample was taken from a study of T cells after posttransplantation cyclophosphamide. Broader study findings: After PTCy, TRB diversity resembled that of CNI/methotrexate controls.

Germline V gene data show CDR1 as SGHTA and CDR2 as FQGNSA. This CDR3 contains 14 residues. Busulfan-fludarabine conditioning, marrow transplant, and cyclophosphamide on days +3 and +4 were administered. Sequencing used immunoSEQ multiplex PCR; TCRdb keeps in-frame clones, though not all of them. Observed in the sample are 5,000 to 5,500 clones, none of them singletons. The chain links TRBV7-2 to TRBJ2-7; D might be TRBD2 (5 bases). Sequenced material: PBMCs, taken after allogeneic stem cell transplant with posttransplant cyclophosphamide. The source of this sequence is a female patient between 25 and 45 years old who received an allogeneic stem cell transplant from an unrelated donor, was CMV-positive, and had acute and chronic GVHD. Some T cells may have come from the graft donor. CDR3 sequence reads: CASSFLDSFYEQYF. DNA of the CDR3: TGTGCCAGCAGCTTCCTGGACTCTTTCTACGAGCAGTACTTT.